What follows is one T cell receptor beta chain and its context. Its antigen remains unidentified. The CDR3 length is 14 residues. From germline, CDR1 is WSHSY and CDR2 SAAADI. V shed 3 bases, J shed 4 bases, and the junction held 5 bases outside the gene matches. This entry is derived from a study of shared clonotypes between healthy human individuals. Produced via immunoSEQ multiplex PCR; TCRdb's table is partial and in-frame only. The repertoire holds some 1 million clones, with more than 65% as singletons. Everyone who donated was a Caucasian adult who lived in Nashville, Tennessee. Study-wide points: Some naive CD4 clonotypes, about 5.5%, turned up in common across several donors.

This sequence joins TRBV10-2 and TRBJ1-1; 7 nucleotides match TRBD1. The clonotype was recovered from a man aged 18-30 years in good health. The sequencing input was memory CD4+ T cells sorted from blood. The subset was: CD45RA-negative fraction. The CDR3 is CASSDWQGGTEAFF. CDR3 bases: TGCGCCAGCAGTGACTGGCAGGGGGGCACTGAAGCTTTCTTT.